This T cell receptor (beta chain) was sequenced during a study of PD-L1 blockade in urothelial cancer. About the research overall: Counts from blood samples showed a median of around 150,000 T cells.

The table came from immunoSEQ multiplex PCR; TCRdb's copy has only in-frame clones and leaves some out. The sample lists some 97,000 clones; around 90% were seen once. The sample in question was PBMCs, obtained around atezolizumab (anti-PD-L1) treatment. This TCR was sampled from an elderly woman with urothelial cancer.

DNA of the CDR3: TGTGCCAGCAGTCCTGGACAGATGGGCTCCTACGAGCAGTACTTC. It translates to CASSPGQMGSYEQYF. The chain couples TRBV7-9 to TRBJ2-7; D may be TRBD1 (6 bases). Trimming removed 6 bases at V and 0 bases at J, with 15 bases between. This CDR3 comprises 15 residues. From germline, CDR1 is SEHNR and CDR2 FQNEAQ (reference sequence).